The next 12 T cell receptor beta chains were all read from a single sample in a study of T cells after yellow fever vaccination. TCRdb fed the 5' RACE reads into MiXCR, producing one record per CDR3 protein. The sample includes approximately 120,000 distinct CDR3 sequences, roughly 6.7% of them seen just once. The sequencing used CD4+ T cells sorted from PBMCs, collected 10 days after the first yellow fever vaccination. These receptor sequences come from a man between 18 and 35 years old who received the YFV17D yellow fever vaccine.

As regards this clonotype: A much larger clone lies one base from this, so it may be a read error. The J gene is TRBJ2-2, the V gene TRBV7-6; D may correspond to TRBD1 or TRBD2 (6 bases each). There are 13 residues in the CDR3. Germline CDR1 SGHVS, CDR2 FNYEAQ. The CDR3 DNA reads as TGTGCCAGCAGCTTCGGGGGCACCGGGGAGCTGTTATTT. It specifies CASSFGGTGELLF.

This clonotype has a count of ten or more. V and J are TRBV5-6 and TRBJ2-2, with unresolved D. This CDR3 is built from 16 residues. The germline CDR1 and CDR2 sequences are SGHDT and YYEEEE. The V and J ends lost 4 bases and 1 base respectively, with 14 bases between them. CDR3 sequence (DNA): TGTGCCAGCAGCCTATCTCCAAGAATGAACACCGGGGAGCTGTTTTTT. Translation: CASSLSPRMNTGELFF.

Many counts were recorded for this clonotype. The genes are TRBV5-5 and TRBJ2-3; 10 bases align to TRBD2. V dropped 0 bases and J dropped 5; count of bases not matched to a gene: 6. The CDR3 runs to 16 residues. Germline CDR1 reads SGHKS; CDR2 reads YYEKEE (reference sequence). The CDR3 bases are TGTGCCAGCAGCTTGGGGTCTAGCGGGGGTGTAGATACGCAGTATTTT. Translating gives CASSLGSSGGVDTQYF.

This clonotype was observed many times. The chain couples TRBV27 to TRBJ2-2; 11 nucleotides agree with TRBD2. CDR3 length equals 18 residues. Trimming cost V 7 bases and J 4 bases; bases outside gene matches: 14. Germline V gives CDR1 MNHEY, CDR2 SMNVEV (reference sequence). The CDR3 sequence is CASMVRASGGPGTGELFF. In nucleotides, the CDR3 is TGTGCCAGCATGGTTCGGGCTAGCGGGGGGCCGGGCACCGGGGAGCTGTTTTTT.

This clonotype was observed a handful of times. The gene calls are TRBV28 and TRBJ2-7; D gene uncertain. Trimming took off 1 base at V and 6 bases at J, with 10 bases between the two ends. The CDR3 totals 13 residues. Germline CDR1 is MDHEN and CDR2 is SYDVKM. The CDR3 spells CASSLFTLAEQYV. In DNA form, the CDR3 reads TGTGCCAGCAGTTTATTCACCCTGGCCGAGCAGTACGTC.

At least ten counts were recorded for this clonotype. The genes are TRBV28 and TRBJ1-5; D not resolved. The ends were cut back, 6 bases at V and 5 bases at J, with 11 bases in the middle. The CDR3 consists of 13 residues. The germline gives CDR1 MDHEN, CDR2 SYDVKM. CDR3 sequence: CASRFGLDQPQHF. CDR3 DNA: TGTGCCAGCAGATTTGGATTGGATCAGCCCCAGCATTTT.

This clonotype appeared many times. The chain couples TRBV7-9 to TRBJ2-7; TRBD2 matches 8 bases. V lost 5 bases to trimming and J lost 7 bases; unmatched junction nucleotides: 4. This CDR3 has 12 residues. The V gene's germline CDR1 is SEHNR and CDR2 FQNEAQ (reference sequence). CDR3: CASSLGTREQYV. Here the CDR3 DNA reads TGTGCCAGCAGCCTAGGGACTAGGGAGCAGTACGTC.

This clonotype has a handful of counts. The chain joins TRBV5-1 to TRBJ1-2, with TRBD1 as a possible D gene (6 bases). CDR1 SGHRS and CDR2 YFSETQ come from the germline V gene. Trimming shortened V by 0 bases and J by 3 bases, and 12 bases separated the two germline ends. The CDR3 runs to 15 residues. The DNA of the CDR3 is TGCGCCAGCAGCTTGGTAGGACAGCCCGACTATGGCTACACCTTC. Protein product: CASSLVGQPDYGYTF. Based on the CDR3 plus reference TRBV5-1 and TRBJ1-2, the full variable domain is KAGVTQTPRYLIKTRGQQVTLSCSPISGHRSVSWYQQTPGQGLQFLFEYFSETQRNKGNFPGRFSGRQFSNSRSEMNVSTLELGDSALYLCASSLVGQPDYGYTFGSGTRLTVV.

The V call is TRBV29-1, the J call TRBJ1-3; unclear D gene. The CDR3 has 12 residues. The germline CDR1 and CDR2 sequences are SQVTM and ANQGSEA. V was trimmed by 6 bases and J by 2 bases, leaving 8 bases between them. CDR3 sequence reads: CSVGETGNTIYF. The DNA for the CDR3 is TGCAGCGTCGGGGAGACTGGAAACACCATATATTTT.

This clonotype was counted ten times or more. This chain connects TRBV5-4 to TRBJ2-5, with D hard to call. The CDR3 runs 12 residues. Trimming stripped 3 bases from V and 7 bases from J, with 10 bases between. CDR1 SGHNT and CDR2 YYREEE come from the germline V gene (reference sequence). CDR3 sequence (DNA): TGTGCCAGCAGCTCTGGGGTTGGGACCCAGTACTTC. The encoded protein is CASSSGVGTQYF. Full variable domain (missing parts from reference TRBV5-4 and TRBJ2-5): ETGVTQSPTHLIKTRGQQVTLRCSSQSGHNTVSWYQQALGQGPQFIFQYYREEENGRGNFPPRFSGLQFPNYSSELNVNALELDDSALYLCASSSGVGTQYFGPGTRLLVL.

The CDR3 protein is CSADLAGGRSIEQFF. CDR3 DNA: TGCAGTGCTGACTTAGCGGGGGGGCGAAGCATTGAGCAGTTCTTC. The rearrangement joins TRBV20-1 to TRBJ2-1; 11 bases line up with TRBD2. Germline V gene data show CDR1 as DFQATT and CDR2 as SNEGSKA (reference sequence). This CDR3 spans 15 amino acids. Germline trimming cut 5 bases from V and 9 bases from J; bases unmatched to any gene: 12.

This clonotype was seen ten or more times. V and J are TRBV5-5 and TRBJ1-1; D is unresolved. The CDR3 runs 12 residues. Germline CDR1 and CDR2: SGHKS and YYEKEE (reference sequence). Trimming removed 2 bases at V and 6 bases at J, with 8 bases between. In DNA, the CDR3 is TGTGCCAGCAGCTTACAGTATTCTGAAGCTTTCTTT. This gives the protein CASSLQYSEAFF. Filled out from reference TRBV5-5 and TRBJ1-1, the complete variable domain reads DAGVTQSPTHLIKTRGQQVTLRCSPISGHKSVSWYQQVLGQGPQFIFQYYEKEERGRGNFPDRFSARQFPNYSSELNVNALLLGDSALYLCASSLQYSEAFFGQGTRLTVV.